The 21 T cell receptor beta chains below come from one sample, sequenced in a study of blood T cell repertoires in COVID-19. Generated by immunoSEQ multiplex PCR, the TCRdb table keeps only in-frame clones and is missing some. The table has approximately 260,000 clones, about nine tenths seen once. Sequenced sample: peripheral blood. Source of these receptors: a man aged 50-59 years with acute or convalescent COVID-19.

The chain recombines TRBV12-3 or TRBV12-4 with TRBJ2-3; the D is unclear. Trimming took 5 bases from V and 0 from J, leaving 3 bases between them. The CDR3 covers 12 residues. The CDR3 DNA reads as TGTGCCAGCAGTACTAGCACAGATACGCAGTATTTT. Translation: CASSTSTDTQYF.

The rearrangement joins TRBV2 to TRBJ2-6; TRBD2 agrees at 12 bases. The germline V gene has CDR1 SNHLY and CDR2 FYNNEI. This CDR3 spans 20 amino acids. V dropped 7 bases and J dropped 0; count of bases not matched to a gene: 13. The CDR3 loop is CASTFSTSGGQSSGANVLTF. CDR3 sequence (DNA): TGTGCCAGCACTTTCTCGACTAGCGGGGGTCAAAGCTCTGGGGCCAACGTCCTGACTTTC.

This sequence joins TRBV19 and TRBJ1-4; 7 positions agree with TRBD1. After removal of 5 bases from V and 8 bases from J, the junction contained 5 bases not matched to a gene. In germline, CDR1 is LNHDA, CDR2 SQIVND (reference sequence). The CDR3 covers 13 residues. The DNA of the CDR3 is TGTGCCAGTAGTCAGGGGGTACGGGAAAAACTGTTTTTT. Protein: CASSQGVREKLFF.

The rearrangement links TRBV19 to TRBJ1-2, with 9 bases aligning to TRBD1. The germline V gene encodes CDR1 LNHDA and CDR2 SQIVND (reference sequence). Unmatched junction bases numbered 2, after V lost 5 bases and J lost 4 bases. The CDR3 is 13 residues long. CDR3 amino acids: CASSDRGSYGYTF. The CDR3 nucleotides read TGTGCCAGTAGTGACAGGGGGTCCTATGGCTACACCTTC.

The V and J genes are TRBV6-6 and TRBJ2-7; D is possibly TRBD1 (6 bases). The CDR3 runs 15 residues. V dropped 3 bases and J dropped 0 bases, with 12 bases sitting between them. CDR1 and CDR2 (germline): MNHNY, SVGAGI (reference sequence). CDR3 nucleotides: TGTGCCAGCAGTTATATGACAGGCAGCTCCTACGAGCAGTACTTC. It specifies CASSYMTGSSYEQYF.

This rearrangement joins TRBV5-1 to TRBJ2-7, with D possibly matching TRBD1 (5 bases). Trimming pared 0 bases from V and 0 bases from J, leaving 10 bases between. Germline assignment: CDR1 SGHRS and CDR2 YFSETQ. This CDR3 is built from 15 residues. The chain's CDR3 is CASSLDRLSSYEQYF. CDR3 nucleotides: TGCGCCAGCAGCTTGGACAGGTTGAGCTCCTACGAGCAGTACTTC.

This clone was detected once. The gene calls are TRBV19 and TRBJ1-2; D possibly corresponds to TRBD1 (6 bases). This CDR3 region has 13 residues. V was shortened by 4 bases and J by 5 bases, with 11 bases between the two germline ends. CDR1 and CDR2 (germline): LNHDA, SQIVND (reference sequence). The CDR3 here is CASSRQGLYGYTF. CDR3 in DNA: TGTGCCAGTAGTAGGCAGGGGTTATATGGCTACACCTTC. Variable domain in full (rest from reference TRBV19 and TRBJ1-2): DGGITQSPKYLFRKEGQNVTLSCEQNLNHDAMYWYRQDPGQGLRLIYYSQIVNDFQKGDIAEGYSVSREKKESFPLTVTSAQKNPTAFYLCASSRQGLYGYTFGSGTRLTVV.

V and J are TRBV11-3 and TRBJ2-3; 7 bases line up with TRBD2. The germline gives CDR1 SGHNT, CDR2 YENEEA. The ends lost 5 bases at V and 5 bases at J; junction bases unmatched: 4. This CDR3 is 13 amino acids long. The CDR3 sequence is CASSIGEGDTQYF. Written as DNA, the CDR3 is TGTGCCAGCAGCATTGGGGAGGGAGATACGCAGTATTTT.

This clone turned up a few times. The CDR3 here is CASSESIEQIGTGELFF. CDR3 nucleotides: TGCGCCAGCAGTGAGTCGATTGAACAGATTGGCACCGGGGAGCTGTTTTTT. The chain carries TRBV10-1 and TRBJ2-2; D not certain. In germline, CDR1 is WNHNN, CDR2 SYGVQD (reference sequence). CDR3 length: 17 amino acids. V lost 0 bases, J lost 4 bases, and 15 bases lay in between.

The chain employs TRBV6-5 and TRBJ1-2; 7 bases match TRBD1. CDR1 is MNHEY, CDR2 SVGAGI, per germline. CDR3 length: 14 amino acids. V shed 6 bases, J shed 2 bases, and the junction held 6 bases outside the gene matches. CDR3 in DNA: TGTGCCAGCAGGGGGACAGTAGCAAACTATGGCTACACCTTC. Encoded protein: CASRGTVANYGYTF.

The V call is TRBV3-1 (or the pseudogene TRBV3-2), the J call TRBJ1-2; 8 nucleotides match TRBD1. V was clipped by 4 bases and J by 12 bases; unmatched bases: 4. CDR3 length: 11 residues. The V gene's germline CDR1 is LGHDT and CDR2 YNNKEL (reference sequence). CDR3: CASSRGQENTF. The DNA of the CDR3 is TGTGCCAGCAGCCGGGGACAGGAAAACACCTTC.

The chain recombines TRBV19 with TRBJ1-6, with 9 bases that match TRBD1. CDR1 and CDR2 (germline): LNHDA, SQIVND (reference sequence). V shed 3 bases, J shed 8 bases, and the junction held 8 bases outside the gene matches. CDR3 length: 16 amino acids. The CDR3 nucleotides read TGTGCCAGTAGTATGCGCCCGGGACAGGGATATTCACCCCTCCACTTT. Translating gives CASSMRPGQGYSPLHF. The complete variable domain, with remaining parts taken from reference TRBV19 and TRBJ1-6, reads DGGITQSPKYLFRKEGQNVTLSCEQNLNHDAMYWYRQDPGQGLRLIYYSQIVNDFQKGDIAEGYSVSREKKESFPLTVTSAQKNPTAFYLCASSMRPGQGYSPLHFGNGTRLTVT.

The chain carries TRBV5-1 and TRBJ1-3, with 7 positions matching TRBD1. V was pared by 4 bases and J by 3 bases, with 4 bases of the junction left unmatched. From germline, CDR1 is SGHRS and CDR2 YFSETQ. The CDR3 runs to 14 residues. The CDR3: CASSPGTVGNTIYF. The CDR3 DNA reads as TGCGCCAGCAGCCCCGGGACAGTTGGAAACACCATATATTTT.

This clone was recorded once. The chain joins TRBV6-5 to TRBJ2-2; D ambiguous. This CDR3 is 11 amino acids long. Germline CDR1 reads MNHEY; CDR2 reads SVGAGI. V lost 5 bases to trimming and J lost 5 bases, with 3 bases between them. This CDR3 is CASSPTGELFF. CDR3 nucleotides: TGTGCCAGCAGTCCAACCGGGGAGCTGTTTTTT.

This chain links TRBV11-2 with TRBJ2-5, with a tentative D call TRBD1 (6 bases). The CDR3 length is 14 residues. Trimming took 5 bases from V and 5 from J, leaving 15 bases between them. Germline V lookup: CDR1 SGHAT, CDR2 FQNNGV. This CDR3 reads CASSPGQLGETQYF. The CDR3 bases are TGTGCCAGCAGCCCGGGACAACTTGGGGAGACCCAGTACTTC.

This chain joins TRBV11-1 and TRBJ1-2; D unclear. The germline V and J ends were trimmed by 2 bases and 5 bases, with 6 bases remaining between them. The CDR3 length is 12 residues. Germline CDR1 and CDR2: SGHAT and FQDESV (reference sequence). CDR3 residues: CASSLRGYGYTF. CDR3 DNA sequence: TGTGCCAGCAGCTTACGGGGTTATGGCTACACCTTC.

The rearrangement joins TRBV7-9 to TRBJ2-7; D remains ambiguous. Deletions cut 4 bases from V and 3 bases from J, with 13 bases between. Germline-derived CDR1 and CDR2 are SEHNR and FQNEAQ (reference sequence). There are 14 residues in the CDR3. The CDR3 DNA reads as TGTGCCAGCAGCTCCAGAAGAAACTACTACGAGCAGTACTTC. Translating it yields CASSSRRNYYEQYF. The whole variable domain, filled in from reference TRBV7-9 and TRBJ2-7, reads DTGVSQNPRHKITKRGQNVTFRCDPISEHNRLYWYRQTLGQGPEFLTYFQNEAQLEKSRLLSDRFSAERPKGSFSTLEIQRTEQGDSAMYLCASSSRRNYYEQYFGPGTRLTVT.

The chain has TRBV4-1 and TRBJ2-1; TRBD1 aligns across 8 bases. CDR1 and CDR2 (germline): MGHRA, YSYEKL. This CDR3 is built from 15 residues. V shed 4 bases, J shed 1 base, and the junction held 3 bases outside the gene matches. As DNA, the CDR3 is TGCGCCAGCAGCCTACAGGGGGTGTCCTACAATGAGCAGTTCTTC. Protein product: CASSLQGVSYNEQFF.

The count of this clone is one. The chain couples TRBV7-9 to TRBJ1-5; maybe TRBD1 (5 bases). Germline assignment: CDR1 SEHNR and CDR2 FQNEAQ (reference sequence). The CDR3 loop spans 16 amino acids. The V end was cut by 1 base, the J end by 4 bases, with 14 bases between. The CDR3 here is CASSLGGDFNNQPQHF. The CDR3 DNA is TGTGCCAGCAGCTTAGGTGGGGACTTCAATAATCAGCCCCAGCATTTT.

This clone was recorded at least ten times. The V call is TRBV5-1, the J call TRBJ2-3, with TRBD1 matching over 9 bases. The germline V gene has CDR1 SGHRS and CDR2 YFSETQ. This CDR3 is 16 amino acids long. The junction had 8 bases not matched to a gene; V was cut back by 4 bases and J by 2 bases. CDR3 amino acids: CASSQGQGSSTDTQYF. The CDR3 bases are TGCGCCAGCAGCCAAGGACAGGGGTCATCCACAGATACGCAGTATTTT.

The J gene is TRBJ2-5, the V gene TRBV30, with D perhaps TRBD1 (5 bases). CDR3 size: 15 residues. The ends were cut back, 0 bases at V and 3 bases at J, with 14 bases in the middle. CDR1 and CDR2 (germline): GTSNPN, SVGIG (reference sequence). The CDR3 region has the DNA TGTGCCTGGAGTGTGATGGCAGGGTGGGAAGAGACCCAGTACTTC. This codes for CAWSVMAGWEETQYF.